This T cell receptor beta chain appears in the sequencing data of a study of OX40 agonist ivuxolimab in advanced cancers. As for the study in general: Treatment of patients was with ivuxolimab, an agonistic anti-OX40 (CD134) antibody. Patients undergoing dose escalation presented with hepatocellular carcinoma, melanoma, renal cell or head and neck cancer.

CDR3 length: 15 amino acids. CDR1 SGHRS and CDR2 YFSETQ come from the germline V gene. V lost 0 bases and J 0 bases, leaving 4 bases between the germline ends. The table came from immunoSEQ multiplex PCR; TCRdb's copy has only in-frame clones and leaves some out. The repertoire has 97,000 or so clones, around 90% of them found once; the top ten carry roughly 0.16%. Overall study results and limits: Partial responders at 0.1-3.0 mg/kg showed near-lowest clonal expansion. By week 6 at 0.1 to 3.0 mg/kg, blood CD4+ and CD8+ T cells had expanded clonally.

As for this clone: As yet, its antigen is unknown.

This specimen was CD4+ or CD8+ T cells sorted from blood, taken in a trial of the OX40 agonist ivuxolimab. This TCR came from an adult with an advanced solid tumor such as melanoma, head and neck, liver or kidney cancer. V gene TRBV5-1 combines with J gene TRBJ1-6; the D is unclear. The CDR3 region has the DNA TGCGCCAGCAGCTTGGGTGACTCCTATAATTCACCCCTCCACTTT. This encodes CASSLGDSYNSPLHF.